This T cell receptor beta chain was identified during a study of regulatory T cells in long-lasting Graves disease. Libraries of TCR beta came from iRepertoire HTBI primers plus Arm-PCR of CDR3 regions. Each CDR3 protein is one row after TCRdb ran MiXCR on the multiplex PCR reads. The table includes approximately 400,000 distinct CDR3 sequences, 23% detected once. Germline V gene data show CDR1 as SGHRS and CDR2 as YFSETQ. The CDR3 is 19 residues long. V shed 4 bases, J shed 1 base, and the junction held 18 bases outside the gene matches. In its sample, this clonotype was seen a few times. Stated time point: persistent/refractory GD, antithyroid drugs over 5 years with positive TRAb. PBMC-derived RNA was used for the TCR library.

The sequences come from peripheral blood mononuclear cells (PBMCs), collected when the disease was refractory, from a patient treated with antithyroid drugs. This chain uses TRBV5-1 with TRBJ1-1, with 8 bases aligning to TRBD1. The source is a female donor with Graves disease. The CDR3 here is CASSLTGTGGLGANTEAFF. DNA of the CDR3: TGCGCCAGCAGCCTAACCGGGACAGGTGGCCTCGGGGCGAACACTGAAGCTTTCTTT.